This T cell receptor beta chain comes out of a study of cytomegalovirus exposure and HLA in healthy donors. Points on this clone: As yet, its antigen is unknown. The germline gene is not matched at one end of the junction; a read error may be the cause.

The PCR used 60 Vbeta and 13 Jbeta primers. Measured with immunoSEQ multiplex PCR; TCRdb has only the in-frame clones, and not every one. The data show about 200,000 clones, roughly 85% seen once. CDR1 and CDR2 (germline): GTSNPN, SVGIG (reference sequence). The CDR3 contains 11 residues. Study-level results: Trimming of TCR beta V- and J-genes showed a link, identified in a later analysis, to a missense DCLRE1C variant. Later work showed greater clonal expansion in HLA-associated TCR beta chains than in equally common others.

The chain carries TRBV30 and TRBJ2-1; 7 bases fit TRBD2. This receptor was taken from a woman between 45 and 65 years old in good health and CMV-seronegative. Material for sequencing was PBMCs. DNA of the CDR3: TGTGCCTGGAGTGGCGGTGGGAGGGCCCTCTTC. Protein sequence: CAWSGGGRALF.